This T cell receptor beta chain derives from a study of cytomegalovirus exposure and HLA in healthy donors. The PCR ran on 60 Vbeta and 13 Jbeta primers. Here immunoSEQ multiplex PCR was the method, and the copy in TCRdb shows in-frame clones only, minus some. The sample holds fewer than 200,000 clones, approximately 80% seen once. Deletions cut 6 bases from V and 9 bases from J, with 18 bases between. The CDR3 sequence is 15 residues long. CDR1 is SNHLY and CDR2 is FYNNEI in the germline V gene. The TCR comes from a woman aged 40 to 50 in good health and CMV-seropositive. The source material was PBMCs. V usage is TRBV2 and J usage is TRBJ1-6; D unresolved. CDR3 nucleotide sequence: TGTGCCAGCAGCCAACTAGAGGTGGTTGGTTCACCCCTCCACTTT. It yields the protein CASSQLEVVGSPLHF.